The clone carrying this T cell receptor (beta chain) turned up a few times. The same CDR3 can be traced to other DNA sequences in this sample. As processed by the authors: Quantification of nucleated cells was approximated via reference gene primer amplification. Only in-frame clones appear in the TCRdb table, and some are missing; sequencing was by immunoSEQ multiplex PCR. V and J calls and clone size are given by that table; D and trimming were obtained from the DNA. The sample includes 300,000 to 450,000 clones, more than 70% seen only once; the top ten take roughly 2%. This record comes from a study of blood T cell repertoires in COVID-19. Germline V CDR1 and CDR2: MNHEY, SVGAGI. V shed 0 bases and J shed 1 base, with 6 bases lying between them. This CDR3 contains 14 residues.

The specimen sequenced was PBMCs or T cells enriched from blood (not recorded which). The receptor comes from a man between 40 and 49 years old in a cohort exposed to, infected with or recovered from COVID-19 (not recorded which). The chain couples TRBV6-5 to TRBJ1-1, with D unresolved. The CDR3 spells CASSYSGGNTEAFF. Written as DNA, the CDR3 is TGTGCCAGCAGTTACTCAGGAGGGAACACTGAAGCTTTCTTT.